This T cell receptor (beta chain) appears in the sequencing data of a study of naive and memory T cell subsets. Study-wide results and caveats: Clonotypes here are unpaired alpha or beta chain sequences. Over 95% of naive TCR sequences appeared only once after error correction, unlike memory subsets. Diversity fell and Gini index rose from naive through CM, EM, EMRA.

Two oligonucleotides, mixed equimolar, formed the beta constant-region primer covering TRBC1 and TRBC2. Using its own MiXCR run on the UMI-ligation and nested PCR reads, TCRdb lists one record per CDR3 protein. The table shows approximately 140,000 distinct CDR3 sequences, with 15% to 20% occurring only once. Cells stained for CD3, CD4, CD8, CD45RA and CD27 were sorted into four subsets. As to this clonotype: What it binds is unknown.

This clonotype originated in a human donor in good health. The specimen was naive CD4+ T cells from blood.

The CDR3 coding sequence is TGTGCCAGCAGGAGCCGGGACAGCCAAGAGACCCAGTACTTC. This translates into CASRSRDSQETQYF. The rearrangement links TRBV2 to TRBJ2-5, with 7 bases fitting TRBD1. The CDR3 contains 14 residues. Germline loops: CDR1 SNHLY, CDR2 FYNNEI. The trim removed 6 bases at V and 1 base at J, leaving 5 bases unmatched.